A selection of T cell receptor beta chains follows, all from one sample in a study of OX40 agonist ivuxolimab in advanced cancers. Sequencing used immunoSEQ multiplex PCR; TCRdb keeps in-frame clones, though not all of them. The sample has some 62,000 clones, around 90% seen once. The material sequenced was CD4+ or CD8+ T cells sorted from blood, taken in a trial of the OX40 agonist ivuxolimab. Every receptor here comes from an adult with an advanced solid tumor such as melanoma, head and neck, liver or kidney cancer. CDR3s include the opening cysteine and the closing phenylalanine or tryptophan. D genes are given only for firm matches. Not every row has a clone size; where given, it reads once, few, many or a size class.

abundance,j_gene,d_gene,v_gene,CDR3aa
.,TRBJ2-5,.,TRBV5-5,CASVEGARETQYF
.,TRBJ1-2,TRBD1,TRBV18,CASSTGTGVGYTF
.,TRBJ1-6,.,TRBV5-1,CASSSGEGNSPLHF
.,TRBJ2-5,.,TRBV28,CASSDRLAETQYF
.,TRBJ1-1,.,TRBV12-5,CASARPGTAEAFF
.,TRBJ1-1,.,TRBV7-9,CASSLADGMNTEAFF
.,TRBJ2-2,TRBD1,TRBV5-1,CASSSGQGATSAGELFF
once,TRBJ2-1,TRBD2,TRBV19,CASSNILAGVSGNEQFF
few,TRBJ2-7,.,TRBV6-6,CASSTGSYYEQYF
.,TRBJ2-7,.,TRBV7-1,CASSSRQAGEQYF
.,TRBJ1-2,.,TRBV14,CASSLNPSNYGYTF
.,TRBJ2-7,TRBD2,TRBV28,CASSRLAGSYEQYF
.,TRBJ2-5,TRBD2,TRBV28,CASSFRLAGQETQYF
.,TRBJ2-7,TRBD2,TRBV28,CASSLGSAGGRYEQYF
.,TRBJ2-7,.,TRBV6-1,CASTPGANSYEQYF
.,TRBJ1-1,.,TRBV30,CAWSSWGGVDTEAFF
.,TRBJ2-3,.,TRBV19,CASRNLEDTQYF
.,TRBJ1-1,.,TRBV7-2,CASSLERVNTEAFF
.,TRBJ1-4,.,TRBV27,CASSFRSDEKLFF
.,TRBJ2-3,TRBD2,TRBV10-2,CASSGRSKVASGNTDTQYF
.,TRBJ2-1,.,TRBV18,CASSLGGEQFF
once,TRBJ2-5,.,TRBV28,CASTAGQTQYF
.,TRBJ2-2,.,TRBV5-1,CASSYYPNTGELFF
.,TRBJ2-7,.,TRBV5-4,CASSLGNSYEQYF
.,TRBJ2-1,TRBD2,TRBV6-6,CASILTSGMNNEQFF
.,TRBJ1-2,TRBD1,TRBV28,CASSLWLPHLGGGEAGYTF
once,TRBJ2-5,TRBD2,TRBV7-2,CASSLSGAAETQYF
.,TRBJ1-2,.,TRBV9,CASTRGQNYANYGYTF
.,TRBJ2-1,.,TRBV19,CASSIDRGALNEQFF
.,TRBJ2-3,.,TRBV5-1,CASSQQDTQYF
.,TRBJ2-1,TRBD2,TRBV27,CASRNSGSYNEQFF
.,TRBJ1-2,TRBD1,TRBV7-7,CASSLAVQGEDYGYTF
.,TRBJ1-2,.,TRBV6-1,CASSEAEGLGNYGYTF
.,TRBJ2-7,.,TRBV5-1,CASREGTQLGEQYF
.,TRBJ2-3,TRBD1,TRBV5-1,CASTRDRGTDTQYF
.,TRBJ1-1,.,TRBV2,CASTSGWGATEAFF
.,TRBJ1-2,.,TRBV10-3,CAISESPGLGYTF
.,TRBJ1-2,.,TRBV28,CASTEGRSGYTF
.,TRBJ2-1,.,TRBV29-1,CSVEPQVEQFF
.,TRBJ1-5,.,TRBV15,CATSRSRGGGNQPQHF
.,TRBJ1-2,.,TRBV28,CATLSQGNYGYTF
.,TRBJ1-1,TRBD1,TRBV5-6,CASSPGGTEAFF
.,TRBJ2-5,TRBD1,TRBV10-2,CASRGTGRQETQYF
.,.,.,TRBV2,CASTTLTYEQYF
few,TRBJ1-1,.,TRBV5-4,CASSLGGGYTEAFF
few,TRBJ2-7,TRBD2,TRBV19,CASSRLAGGIKGSYEQYF
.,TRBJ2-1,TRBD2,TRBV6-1,CASSVFAGLAGEEQFF
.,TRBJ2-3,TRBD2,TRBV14,CASSPSGRAKDTQYF
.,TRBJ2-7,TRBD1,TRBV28,CASSLVTGGLNEQYF
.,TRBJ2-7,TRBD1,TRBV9,CASSVGTGSVEQYF
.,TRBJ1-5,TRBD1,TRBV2,CASRGQTYSNQPQHF
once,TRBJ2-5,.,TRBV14,CASSQGYQETQYF
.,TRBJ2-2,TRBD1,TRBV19,CASWTGGFGELFF
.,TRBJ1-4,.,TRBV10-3,CAISGGTGNEKLFF